This T cell receptor (beta chain) comes out of a study of T-cell memory formation after mild COVID-19. TCRdb analysed the 5' RACE reads with MiXCR anew, one entry per CDR3 protein. The sample gives about 350,000 distinct CDR3 sequences, approximately 15% of which show up once; around a fifth is in the top ten. The V end was cut by 3 bases, the J end by 6 bases, with 18 bases between. The length of the CDR3 is 15 residues. CDR1 and CDR2 from the germline V gene are KGHSH and LQKENI. This clonotype was counted only a few times. This sequence was found in a man aged 18 to 29 who had mild COVID-19 (a few samples of this study predate the infection). Cell type and time point are not known. Sequencing was done on a sample of PBMCs or a T cell subset sorted from them (not recorded which). This sequence joins TRBV18 and TRBJ2-7, with D perhaps matching TRBD1 (5 bases). CDR3 residues: CASSPRRGGSGEQYF. The DNA for the CDR3 is TGTGCCAGCTCACCCCGAAGGGGCGGATCGGGCGAGCAGTACTTC.